These 22 T cell receptor beta chains were sequenced from one sample in a study of blood T cells in healthy people across ages (dated by TCRdb to the mid-2010s). Library prep was done by 5' RACE. The sample was run on an Illumina HiSeq 2500. A second PCR of 7 to 11 cycles was performed with a sample-barcoded 5' primer and a J-beta primer mix. The public reads were run again by TCRdb, first through fastp at Q25 and then through MiXCR, and only productive beta chains were kept. Every CDR3 protein is listed once, alongside the most common genes and DNA of its rows. This sample has a few hundred thousand distinct CDR3 sequences in its table, and roughly 26% of those were observed once. The ten largest clones capture 29% of the sample. Material: blood. The receptor source for this set is a woman between 70 and 85 years old in good health.

This chain uses TRBV28 with TRBJ1-2, with unresolved D. Trimming took off 5 bases at V and 7 bases at J, with 14 bases between the two ends. The CDR3 extends over 13 amino acids. Germline-derived CDR1 and CDR2 are MDHEN and SYDVKM. CDR3 nucleotide sequence: TGTGCCAGCAGTCGTACGGAAAAGCTTGGCTACACCTTC. This translates into CASSRTEKLGYTF.

This clonotype was counted between two and nine times. The chain links TRBV29-1 to TRBJ2-3; TRBD2 is a possible D gene (5 bases). The germline V and J ends were trimmed by 4 bases and 2 bases, with 10 bases remaining between them. The CDR3 is 13 residues long. The germline CDR1 and CDR2 sequences are SQVTM and ANQGSEA. In DNA, the CDR3 is TGCAGCGTTGTCGCGGGTAACACAGATACGCAGTATTTT. This gives the protein CSVVAGNTDTQYF.

In its sample, this clonotype was seen a few times. This chain links TRBV6-1 with TRBJ1-2; D not certain. The V gene's germline CDR1 is MNHNS and CDR2 SASEGT. V was clipped by 4 bases and J by 4 bases, with 16 bases between them. This CDR3 region has 15 residues. CDR3 DNA: TGTGCCAGCAGTGTCCAGATCGTGAGTCGCTATGGCTACACCTTC. It codes for CASSVQIVSRYGYTF.

The V call is TRBV19, the J call TRBJ1-3, with D maybe TRBD1 (6 bases). Trimming removed 5 bases at V and 2 bases at J, with 19 bases between. There are 17 residues in the CDR3. The germline CDR1 and CDR2 sequences are LNHDA and SQIVND (reference sequence). The CDR3, as DNA: TGTGCCAGTAGTGCGTTGAACCGGGACACGACTGGAAACACCATATATTTT. This gives the protein CASSALNRDTTGNTIYF.

This clonotype showed up just a few times. The rearrangement links TRBV5-1 to TRBJ2-5; 10 positions agree with TRBD1. The CDR3 loop spans 14 amino acids. Germline V lookup: CDR1 SGHRS, CDR2 YFSETQ. V was clipped by 4 bases and J by 5 bases; unmatched bases: 5. This CDR3 is CASSDRDRGETQYF. The CDR3 DNA reads TGCGCCAGCAGCGACCGGGACAGGGGTGAGACCCAGTACTTC.

The rearrangement joins TRBV28 to TRBJ2-7, with no clear D. In germline, CDR1 is MDHEN, CDR2 SYDVKM. This CDR3 has 13 residues. Trimming pared 3 bases from V and 7 bases from J, leaving 13 bases between. CDR3 region: CASSLPSPSEQYF. CDR3 nucleotide sequence: TGTGCCAGCAGTTTGCCCAGCCCCTCGGAGCAGTACTTC.

Ten or more counts support this clonotype. CDR3 protein: CASLSRSGGLSETQYF. CDR3 in DNA: TGTGCCAGCCTTTCGCGAAGCGGGGGATTGTCAGAGACCCAGTACTTC. The chain links TRBV28 to TRBJ2-5, with 8 bases identical to TRBD2. This CDR3 region has 16 residues. Germline V gives CDR1 MDHEN, CDR2 SYDVKM. Trimming cost V 8 bases and J 4 bases; bases outside gene matches: 15.

The chain links TRBV7-9 to TRBJ1-4; D unclear. Trimming shortened V by 2 bases and J by 5 bases, and 18 bases separated the two germline ends. The CDR3 has 17 residues. The germline V gene encodes CDR1 SEHNR and CDR2 FQNEAQ (reference sequence). CDR3 in DNA: TGTGCCAGCAGCTTAAGGCGGCCCGGCACCCTGAATGAAAAACTGTTTTTT. Its translation: CASSLRRPGTLNEKLFF. Based on the CDR3 plus reference TRBV7-9 and TRBJ1-4, the full variable domain is DTGVSQNPRHKITKRGQNVTFRCDPISEHNRLYWYRQTLGQGPEFLTYFQNEAQLEKSRLLSDRFSAERPKGSFSTLEIQRTEQGDSAMYLCASSLRRPGTLNEKLFFGSGTQLSVL.

This clonotype came up many times. The chain carries TRBV24-1 and TRBJ2-6; 8 bases match TRBD1. CDR3 length equals 18 residues. Looked up from germline, CDR1 is KGHDR and CDR2 is SFDVKD. With V trimmed by 4 bases and J by 0 bases, 7 bases remained unmatched. This CDR3 is CATSDTRQGSSGANVLTF. For the CDR3, the DNA is TGTGCCACCAGTGACACAAGACAGGGGAGCTCTGGGGCCAACGTCCTGACTTTC.

The chain employs TRBV28 and TRBJ2-5; 7 nucleotides match TRBD2. The CDR3 is made up of 15 amino acids. Per the germline V gene, CDR1 is MDHEN and CDR2 is SYDVKM. With V trimmed by 8 bases and J by 3 bases, 12 bases remained unmatched. The CDR3 spells CASGRIGRGEETQYF. The CDR3 nucleotides read TGTGCCAGCGGACGGATCGGACGGGGGGAAGAGACCCAGTACTTC.

The chain employs TRBV2 and TRBJ2-5; 7 bases align to TRBD2. The CDR3 is 13 residues long. Germline trimming cut 6 bases from V and 5 bases from J; bases unmatched to any gene: 6. Germline assignment: CDR1 SNHLY and CDR2 FYNNEI. In DNA form, the CDR3 reads TGTGCCAGCAGAGTAAGCGGGGAGGAGACCCAGTACTTC. This encodes CASRVSGEETQYF.

To note about this clonotype: Mismatch with germline at one junction end may stem from a read error. The V gene is TRBV5-1, the J gene TRBJ1-1; possible D gene TRBD1, 5 bases. Per germline, CDR1 SGHRS and CDR2 YFSETQ. The CDR3 sequence is 14 residues long. For the CDR3, the DNA is TGCGCCGGCAGCTTGGGCAGGGCAAACACTGAAGCTTTCTTT. This sequence encodes CAGSLGRANTEAFF.

The CDR3 DNA follows: TGCGCCAGCAGCCGAGAATCGGGGGCCAACGTCCTGACTTTC. It codes for CASSRESGANVLTF. The genes are TRBV4-1 and TRBJ2-6, with no clear D. Per the germline V gene, CDR1 is MGHRA and CDR2 is YSYEKL. This CDR3 has 14 amino acids. Trimming took off 4 bases at V and 4 bases at J, with 8 bases between the two ends.

On this clonotype: Germline and junction disagree at one end, which may indicate a read error. V is TRBV28 and J is TRBJ2-3; D is ambiguous. The CDR3 totals 14 residues. Germline CDR1 is MDHEN and CDR2 is SYDVKM. The CDR3 DNA sequence: TGTGCCAGCAGTTTGTCACAGCACACAGATACGCAGTGTTTT. Encoded protein: CASSLSQHTDTQCF.

Only a few counts were recorded for this clonotype. This rearrangement joins TRBV6-1 to TRBJ1-1; D is unresolved. Germline V gene lookup returns CDR1 MNHNS and CDR2 SASEGT. The ends were cut back, 10 bases at V and 7 bases at J, with 19 bases in the middle. The CDR3 loop spans 13 amino acids. CDR3 residues: CATKREGLGEAFF. CDR3 DNA sequence: TGTGCCACCAAAAGGGAGGGTCTCGGTGAAGCTTTCTTT.

The sample holds a few counts of this clonotype. The chain joins TRBV6-1 to TRBJ1-4; the D is unclear. Germline V gene lookup returns CDR1 MNHNS and CDR2 SASEGT. This CDR3 region has 16 residues. Trimming left V 4 bases short and J 0 bases short, with 12 bases between. The CDR3 DNA follows: TGTGCCAGCAGTGGCCGGTACACAGCAACTAATGAAAAACTGTTTTTT. Protein sequence: CASSGRYTATNEKLFF.

This chain uses TRBV25-1 with TRBJ2-5; D may be TRBD1 (6 bases). V lost 6 bases and J 2 bases, leaving 19 bases between the germline ends. Germline assignment: CDR1 MGHDK and CDR2 SYGVNS. The CDR3 contains 16 residues. CDR3 residues: CASSRPLTGRQETQYF. Written as DNA, the CDR3 is TGTGCCAGCAGCCGACCCCTGACAGGAAGACAAGAGACCCAGTACTTC. The complete variable domain, with remaining parts taken from reference TRBV25-1 and TRBJ2-5, reads EADIYQTPRYLVIGTGKKITLECSQTMGHDKMYWYQQDPGMELHLIHYSYGVNSTEKGDLSSESTVSRIRTEHFPLTLESARPSHTSQYLCASSRPLTGRQETQYFGPGTRLLVL.

The table lists this clonotype with a count of one. The CDR3: CASSLGQASSYEQYF. CDR3 coding DNA: TGTGCCAGCAGCCTGGGACAGGCCTCTTCCTACGAGCAGTACTTC. The V call is TRBV7-8, the J call TRBJ2-7, with TRBD1 matching over 8 bases. The CDR3 runs to 15 residues. Germline loops: CDR1 SGHVS, CDR2 FQNEAQ. V gave up 5 bases and J gave up 1 base; unmatched junction bases: 7.

V gene TRBV20-1 combines with J gene TRBJ1-1; D unclear. Trimming cost V 3 bases and J 10 bases, with 9 bases left between them. Germline CDR1 is DFQATT and CDR2 is SNEGSKA (reference sequence). There are 10 residues in the CDR3. The CDR3 DNA reads TGCAGTGCTAGCGGGCGTAGAGCTTTCTTT. Translated: CSASGRRAFF.

The V and J genes are TRBV28 and TRBJ2-5; D unclear. The end of the DNA fits TRBJ2-7 better, so the J call may be wrong. Germline assignment: CDR1 MDHEN and CDR2 SYDVKM. The CDR3 is 13 residues long. CDR3 sequence: CASSLRSRYEQYF. In DNA form, the CDR3 reads TGTGCCAGCAGTTTAAGGTCCCGATACGAGCAGTACTTC.

In its sample, this clonotype was seen a few times. The chain links TRBV11-2 to TRBJ1-6; no definite D call. Germline V gives CDR1 SGHAT, CDR2 FQNNGV. The CDR3 contains 15 residues. Trimming took off 6 bases at V and 6 bases at J, with 15 bases between the two ends. CDR3 loop: CASSPQAPSNSPLHF. The CDR3 nucleotides read TGTGCCAGCAGTCCCCAGGCGCCGAGTAATTCACCCCTCCACTTT. Combining the CDR3 with reference TRBV11-2 and TRBJ1-6 gives the whole variable domain EAGVAQSPRYKIIEKRQSVAFWCNPISGHATLYWYQQILGQGPKLLIQFQNNGVVDDSQLPKDRFSAERLKGVDSTLKIQPAKLEDSAVYLCASSPQAPSNSPLHFGNGTRLTVT.

This clonotype came up a few times. The V gene is TRBV4-1, the J gene TRBJ1-1; no clear D. The CDR3 consists of 15 residues. CDR1 MGHRA and CDR2 YSYEKL come from the germline V gene. Trimming removed 4 bases from V and 0 bases from J, with 12 bases in between. The CDR3 coding sequence is TGCGCCAGCAGCCGTCTACAGTTCATGAACACTGAAGCTTTCTTT. Amino acid sequence: CASSRLQFMNTEAFF.